These T cell receptor beta chains were read from a single sample in a study of OX40 agonist ivuxolimab in advanced cancers. The method was immunoSEQ multiplex PCR; TCRdb's version includes in-frame clones alone and lacks a portion of them. This sample has under 90,000 clones, with about nine tenths found just once. The sequencing used CD4+ or CD8+ T cells sorted from blood, collected in a trial of the OX40 agonist ivuxolimab. These receptors all come from an adult with an advanced solid tumor such as melanoma, head and neck, liver or kidney cancer. Each CDR3 is given with its conserved first and last residue. A D gene is named only where the DNA matches it firmly. Not every row has a clone size; where given, it reads once, few, many or a size class.

TRBJ2-3 NA TRBV5-1 TRBD2 CASSLSGRPPDTQYF TGCGCCAGCAGCTTGAGCGGGAGGCCCCCAGATACGCAGTATTTT
TRBJ1-2 NA TRBV7-9 NA CASSSTGTRHTF TGTGCCAGCAGCTCGACCGGGACACGACACACCTTC
TRBJ2-5 NA TRBV10-1 TRBD1 CASAGTGRGETQYF TGCGCCAGCGCCGGGACAGGCCGGGGAGAGACCCAGTACTTC
TRBJ2-2 NA TRBV9 NA CASSASPTGELFF TGTGCCAGCAGCGCTAGTCCCACCGGGGAGCTGTTTTTT
TRBJ2-7 NA TRBV28 TRBD1 CASRRDRGRGPYEQYF TGTGCCAGCAGGCGGGACAGGGGGCGCGGACCCTACGAGCAGTACTTC
TRBJ2-7 NA TRBV6-1 NA CASSEAGTEYEQYF TGTGCCAGCAGTGAAGCTGGGACTGAATACGAGCAGTACTTC
TRBJ2-7 NA TRBV11-2 TRBD2 CASSYGRGGTYEQYF TGTGCCAGCAGCTACGGGCGGGGAGGGACCTACGAGCAGTACTTC
TRBJ1-3 NA TRBV15 NA CATLSGNTIYF TGTGCCACCTTGTCTGGAAACACCATATATTTT
TRBJ2-1 NA TRBV4-2 NA CASSQVLEIPSYNEQFF TGTGCCAGCAGCCAAGTGTTGGAGATTCCTTCCTACAATGAGCAGTTCTTC
TRBJ2-5 NA TRBV10-3 NA CAISEQQETQYF TGTGCCATCAGTGAGCAACAAGAGACCCAGTACTTC
TRBJ2-7 NA TRBV5-1 NA CASSWGVEQYF TGCGCCAGCAGCTGGGGAGTTGAGCAGTACTTC
TRBJ1-6 NA TRBV28 NA CASSQGWDNSPLHF TGTGCCAGCAGCCAGGGATGGGATAATTCACCCCTCCACTTT
TRBJ2-3 once TRBV7-2 NA CASSPLASTDTQYF TGTGCCAGCAGCCCCTTAGCGAGCACAGATACGCAGTATTTT
TRBJ1-5 NA TRBV7-6 TRBD1 CASSLARYRGKGQPQHF TGTGCCAGCAGCTTAGCGCGATACAGGGGTAAGGGTCAGCCCCAGCATTTT
TRBJ2-1 NA TRBV29-1 NA CSVVDSSLSSFNEQFF TGCAGCGTTGTAGATTCGTCGCTAAGTTCTTTCAATGAGCAGTTCTTC
TRBJ2-7 once TRBV5-1 NA CASSSYTGVEQYF TGCGCCAGCAGCTCTTATACCGGGGTCGAGCAGTACTTC
TRBJ2-1 NA TRBV7-8 NA CASSSPSRAGFNEQFF TGTGCCAGCAGCTCCCCGAGCCGGGCAGGGTTTAATGAGCAGTTCTTC